These 16 T cell receptor beta chains came from one sample sequenced in a study of T cell responses to AZD1222 COVID-19 vaccine. Clones were sequenced by immunoSEQ multiplex PCR, and TCRdb holds only the in-frame ones, with some missing. The sample lists around 140,000 clones, 89% occurring once. The material sequenced was peripheral blood, taken on day 0 of AZD1222 vaccination. The receptors originated from an adult in good health.

V gene TRBV7-9 combines with J gene TRBJ2-1; 9 bases match TRBD2. This CDR3 has 18 residues. CDR1 is SEHNR, CDR2 FQNEAQ, per germline (reference sequence). The trim removed 5 bases at V and 1 base at J, leaving 12 bases unmatched. The CDR3 DNA sequence: TGTGCCAGCAGCCCCCTTGTCCTTGCGGGAGGGTCCTACAATGAGCAGTTCTTC. Translated: CASSPLVLAGGSYNEQFF.

V is TRBV28 and J is TRBJ1-6; tentatively, D is TRBD1 (5 bases). The germline V and J ends were trimmed by 6 bases and 8 bases, with 17 bases remaining between them. The CDR3 is 15 residues long. Germline assignment: CDR1 MDHEN and CDR2 SYDVKM. CDR3 sequence (DNA): TGTGCCAGCAGGATGGGACCGATATATGATTCACCCCTCCACTTT. Its protein product is CASRMGPIYDSPLHF.

The gene calls are TRBV11-3 and TRBJ2-7, with TRBD2 matching over 11 bases. This CDR3 has 16 amino acids. V shed 5 bases and J 0 bases; nucleotides not matched to a gene: 6. CDR1 is SGHNT, CDR2 YENEEA, per germline. The CDR3 DNA reads as TGTGCCAGCAGCGTACCGGGACTAGCGGTCTCCTACGAGCAGTACTTC. This codes for CASSVPGLAVSYEQYF.

V and J are TRBV28 and TRBJ2-3, with D hard to call. Germline CDR1 and CDR2: MDHEN and SYDVKM. Trimming left V 5 bases short and J 7 bases short, with 10 bases between. There are 12 residues in the CDR3. CDR3 region: CASSIRRNTQYF. CDR3 DNA sequence: TGTGCCAGCAGTATCAGGAGAAATACGCAGTATTTT.

The sample holds many counts of this clone. The chain combines TRBV2 with TRBJ1-5; D is uncertain. The germline V and J ends were trimmed by 8 bases and 8 bases, with 10 bases remaining between them. CDR1 and CDR2 from the germline V gene are SNHLY and FYNNEI. The CDR3 consists of 11 residues. CDR3: CASGGREPQHF. The CDR3 nucleotides are TGTGCCAGCGGTGGACGGGAGCCCCAGCATTTT.

The chain uses TRBV27 and TRBJ2-1, with D unclear. The CDR3 covers 14 residues. Per the germline V gene, CDR1 is MNHEY and CDR2 is SMNVEV (reference sequence). V was shortened by 5 bases and J by 0 bases, with 8 bases between the two germline ends. CDR3 bases: TGTGCCAGCAGTGCGTGGAGCTCCTACAATGAGCAGTTCTTC. As protein: CASSAWSSYNEQFF.

This clone was detected a few times. The CDR3 loop is CASRLTGITEAFF. Here the CDR3 DNA reads TGTGCCAGCAGATTGACAGGGATCACTGAAGCTTTCTTT. The chain combines TRBV6-5 with TRBJ1-1; 7 bases align to TRBD1. With V trimmed by 6 bases and J by 4 bases, 5 bases remained unmatched. CDR3 length: 13 amino acids. Germline V gives CDR1 MNHEY, CDR2 SVGAGI.

This rearrangement joins TRBV12-3 or TRBV12-4 to TRBJ2-2, with D uncertain. This CDR3 spans 13 amino acids. V lost 4 bases and J 2 bases, leaving 5 bases between the germline ends. This CDR3 is CASSSRNTGELFF. The CDR3 DNA is TGTGCCAGCAGTTCGCGAAACACCGGGGAGCTGTTTTTT.

This clone has just one count. The chain has TRBV19 and TRBJ2-7; D gene uncertain. With 3 bases removed from V and 3 bases from J, the gap between germline ends came to 12 bases. CDR3 size: 14 residues. From germline, CDR1 is LNHDA and CDR2 SQIVND (reference sequence). The CDR3 loop reads CASSISLSFYEQYF. The CDR3 DNA reads as TGTGCCAGTAGTATTTCCCTATCATTCTACGAGCAGTACTTC.

V and J are TRBV7-2 and TRBJ1-1; TRBD1 is a possible D gene (5 bases). The CDR3 consists of 14 residues. With 4 bases removed from V and 5 bases from J, the gap between germline ends came to 14 bases. CDR1 is SGHTA and CDR2 is FQGNSA in the germline V gene. CDR3 sequence: CASSSSGIRTEAFF. CDR3 nucleotides: TGTGCCAGCAGCTCCTCAGGGATTAGGACTGAAGCTTTCTTT.

The chain links TRBV9 to TRBJ2-1; D is possibly TRBD1 (5 bases). The germline V gene encodes CDR1 SGDLS and CDR2 YYNGEE. This CDR3 has 16 amino acids. V shed 3 bases and J shed 1 base, with 14 bases lying between them. The CDR3 is CASSGGGAASYNEQFF. The CDR3 nucleotides read TGTGCCAGCAGCGGTGGTGGGGCAGCTTCCTACAATGAGCAGTTCTTC.

The chain links TRBV20-1 to TRBJ2-7, with D possibly matching TRBD1 (5 bases). Germline V lookup: CDR1 DFQATT, CDR2 SNEGSKA (reference sequence). CDR3 length: 14 amino acids. V was pared by 5 bases and J by 0 bases, with 14 bases between. The CDR3, as DNA: TGCAGTGCTGGTGACAGTCCTTTCTCCTACGAGCAGTACTTC. It encodes CSAGDSPFSYEQYF.

V and J are TRBV5-5 and TRBJ2-7, with TRBD2 matching 8 bases. V lost 1 base, J lost 2 bases, and 2 bases stayed unmatched. CDR1 is SGHKS, CDR2 YYEKEE, per germline (reference sequence). The CDR3 has 14 residues. The CDR3 protein is CASSLNGRAYEQYF. The CDR3 DNA follows: TGTGCCAGCAGCTTGAACGGGAGGGCCTACGAGCAGTACTTC.

V and J are TRBV9 and TRBJ2-7; D gene unclear. The CDR3 length is 12 residues. The germline CDR1 and CDR2 sequences are SGDLS and YYNGEE. Trimming took off 4 bases at V and 4 bases at J, with 9 bases between the two ends. The CDR3 region has the DNA TGTGCCAGCAGCCCAAGTGAGTACGAGCAGTACTTC. As protein: CASSPSEYEQYF.

The genes are TRBV28 and TRBJ1-1; D call uncertain. Germline V CDR1 and CDR2: MDHEN, SYDVKM. The V gene lost 6 bases and the J gene lost 1 base, with 15 bases spanning the gap. This CDR3 spans 15 amino acids. The DNA for the CDR3 is TGTGCCAGCAGCCGTTGGGGTCCCCAGAACACTGAAGCTTTCTTT. It codes for CASSRWGPQNTEAFF.

V and J are TRBV6-2 or TRBV6-3 and TRBJ1-5; no firm D call. CDR1 is MNHEY, CDR2 SVGEGT, per germline. With 5 bases removed from V and 0 bases from J, the gap between germline ends came to 14 bases. The length of the CDR3 is 16 residues. In DNA, the CDR3 is TGTGCCAGCAGTAGCCACCATCAGATTAGCAATCAGCCCCAGCATTTT. Translating gives CASSSHHQISNQPQHF.